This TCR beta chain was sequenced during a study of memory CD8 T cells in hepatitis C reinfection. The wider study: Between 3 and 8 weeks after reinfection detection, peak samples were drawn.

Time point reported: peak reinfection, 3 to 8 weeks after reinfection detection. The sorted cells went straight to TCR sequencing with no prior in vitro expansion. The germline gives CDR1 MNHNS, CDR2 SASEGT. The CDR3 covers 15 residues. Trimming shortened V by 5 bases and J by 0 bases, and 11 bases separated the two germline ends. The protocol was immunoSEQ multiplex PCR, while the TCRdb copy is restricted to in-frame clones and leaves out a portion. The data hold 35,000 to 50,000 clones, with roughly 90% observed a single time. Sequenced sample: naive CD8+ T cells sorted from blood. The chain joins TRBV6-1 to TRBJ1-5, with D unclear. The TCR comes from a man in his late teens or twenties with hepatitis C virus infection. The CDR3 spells CASSSRVGSNQPQHF. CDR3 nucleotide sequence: TGTGCCAGCAGTTCGAGGGTTGGTAGCAATCAGCCCCAGCATTTT.